This TCR beta chain was found in a study of blood T cell repertoires in COVID-19. This table comes from immunoSEQ multiplex PCR, and its TCRdb copy is limited to in-frame clones, with some not included. The repertoire holds about 240,000 clones, with about 80% as singletons. Germline CDR1 reads SGDLS; CDR2 reads YYNGEE. This CDR3 region has 16 residues. V lost 4 bases, J lost 4 bases, and 6 bases stayed unmatched. This clone appeared a single time. This TCR came from a woman of 80 years or more with acute or convalescent COVID-19. The sample consisted of peripheral blood. The chain links TRBV9 to TRBJ2-2; 11 bases map to TRBD1. The CDR3 spells CASSPSGTGGTGELFF. CDR3 nucleotide sequence: TGTGCCAGCAGCCCGTCCGGGACAGGGGGCACCGGGGAGCTGTTTTTT.